A single sample is the source of the 22 T cell receptor beta chains below, sequenced in a study of shared clonotypes between healthy human individuals. It was CD45RO-negative cells, positively selected for CCR7, that made up naive CD8 cells, with terminally differentiated effector memory CD45RA+ cells excluded. Sequenced by immunoSEQ multiplex PCR; TCRdb stores in-frame clones only, minus some. The sample includes about 2.2 million clones, about 94% of them seen just once. The sequencing sample was made of naive CD8+ T cells from PBMCs. The receptors derive from a man aged 18 to 30 in good health. Some clones in this sample may be carry-over from other donors' samples.

The genes are TRBV27 and TRBJ2-2, with D possibly TRBD1 on 7 matching bases. The CDR3 consists of 16 residues. CDR1 MNHEY and CDR2 SMNVEV come from the germline V gene (reference sequence). Trimming took off 2 bases at V and 5 bases at J, with 15 bases between the two ends. The CDR3 reads CASSLNAGGSTGELFF. The CDR3, as DNA: TGTGCCAGCAGTTTAAATGCAGGGGGGAGTACCGGGGAGCTGTTTTTT.

This chain links TRBV27 with TRBJ2-1; D remains ambiguous. CDR1 is MNHEY, CDR2 SMNVEV, per germline (reference sequence). CDR3 size: 14 residues. V was clipped by 9 bases and J by 1 base, with 13 bases between them. This chain's CDR3 is CASAYGVSYNEQFF. CDR3 in DNA: TGTGCCAGTGCCTATGGGGTTTCCTACAATGAGCAGTTCTTC.

The chain couples TRBV27 to TRBJ2-2; D not certain. This CDR3 spans 14 amino acids. The germline V gene has CDR1 MNHEY and CDR2 SMNVEV (reference sequence). Between the trimmed V and J ends, which lost 1 base and 6 bases, there was a span of 9 bases. CDR3 DNA sequence: TGTGCCAGCAGTTTATGGGGTTTTGCCGGGGAGCTGTTTTTT. It specifies CASSLWGFAGELFF.

This rearrangement joins TRBV27 to TRBJ1-5; tentatively, D is TRBD1 (5 bases). CDR3 length: 15 amino acids. The germline gives CDR1 MNHEY, CDR2 SMNVEV (reference sequence). The germline V and J ends were trimmed by 5 bases and 5 bases, with 16 bases remaining between them. The CDR3 loop is CASSRGWGEDQPQHF. The CDR3 nucleotides are TGTGCCAGCAGTAGGGGTTGGGGAGAGGATCAGCCCCAGCATTTT.

In this sample, this clone turned up a few times. This rearrangement joins TRBV2 to TRBJ1-1; D perhaps matches TRBD1 (6 bases). Germline CDR1 is SNHLY and CDR2 is FYNNEI. This CDR3 comprises 11 residues. Trimming pared 5 bases from V and 7 bases from J, leaving 8 bases between. In DNA, the CDR3 is TGTGCCAGCAGTAAACAGGGTGAAGCTTTCTTT. Translation gives CASSKQGEAFF.

This clone was detected once. The CDR3 coding sequence is TGTGCCAGCAGCTTCCTGGGGGGTAACTATCTAAATGAGCAGTTCTTC. Its translation is CASSFLGGNYLNEQFF. The chain uses TRBV7-2 and TRBJ2-1, with D tentatively TRBD2 (6 bases). Germline V CDR1 and CDR2: SGHTA, FQGNSA. The CDR3 spans 16 residues. Trimming removed 3 bases at V and 7 bases at J, with 19 bases between.

The CDR3 nucleotides are TGTGCCAGCAGCTTTCGTCAGAACCCTTACGAGCAGTACTTC. Its translation is CASSFRQNPYEQYF. The V gene is TRBV7-8, the J gene TRBJ2-7; no firm D call. Trimming shortened V by 3 bases and J by 4 bases, and 13 bases separated the two germline ends. CDR3 length: 14 amino acids. Germline values: CDR1 SGHVS, CDR2 FQNEAQ.

V and J are TRBV28 and TRBJ1-1, with unresolved D. Between the trimmed V and J ends, which lost 3 bases and 6 bases, there was a span of 17 bases. The length of the CDR3 is 15 residues. Germline values: CDR1 MDHEN, CDR2 SYDVKM. The CDR3, as DNA: TGTGCCAGCAGTTTTAGTCGCGGAGTTTACTCTGAAGCTTTCTTT. Translation gives CASSFSRGVYSEAFF. The full variable domain, its missing parts supplied by reference TRBV28 and TRBJ1-1, is DVKVTQSSRYLVKRTGEKVFLECVQDMDHENMFWYRQDPGLGLRLIYFSYDVKMKEKGDIPEGYSVSREKKERFSLILESASTNQTSMYLCASSFSRGVYSEAFFGQGTRLTVV.

V and J are TRBV10-3 and TRBJ2-3; TRBD2 is a possible D gene (6 bases). This CDR3 spans 20 amino acids. Trimming stripped 0 bases from V and 1 base from J, with 23 bases between. CDR1 and CDR2 from the germline V gene are ENHRY and SYGVKD. As DNA, the CDR3 is TGTGCCATCAGTGAGTCGGAGGGACCGTACGTTTCGTCCGGCACAGATACGCAGTATTTT. Encoded protein: CAISESEGPYVSSGTDTQYF.

V usage is TRBV4-1 and J usage is TRBJ2-3; the D is unclear. In germline, CDR1 is MGHRA, CDR2 YSYEKL. This CDR3 spans 20 amino acids. V was shortened by 1 base and J by 4 bases, with 27 bases between the two germline ends. The CDR3 sequence is CASSQVIVSPGPLGPDTQYF. The CDR3 DNA follows: TGCGCCAGCAGCCAAGTAATTGTTTCGCCGGGCCCCCTGGGCCCAGATACGCAGTATTTT.

V gene TRBV7-9 combines with J gene TRBJ1-1, with D tentatively TRBD1 (6 bases). The CDR3 sequence is 13 residues long. The V end lost 5 bases, the J end lost 6 bases, and 13 bases lay between the germline ends. CDR1 is SEHNR, CDR2 FQNEAQ, per germline (reference sequence). The CDR3 DNA reads TGTGCCAGCAGCCCCGGGACAAACGCTGAAGCTTTCTTT. This gives the protein CASSPGTNAEAFF.

In this sample, this clone turned up once. Other DNA sequences from this sample encode an identical CDR3 as well. This chain connects TRBV7-9 to TRBJ2-7, with 13 bases lining up with TRBD2. The CDR3 consists of 15 residues. V was pared by 2 bases and J by 4 bases, with 2 bases of the junction left unmatched. CDR1 is SEHNR, CDR2 FQNEAQ, per germline (reference sequence). CDR3 residues: CASSLRTSGSYEQYF. Written as DNA, the CDR3 is TGTGCCAGCAGCTTAAGGACTAGCGGGAGTTACGAGCAGTACTTC.

V is TRBV6-4 and J is TRBJ1-2; weak D call: TRBD1 (5 bases). V lost 2 bases and J 8 bases, leaving 18 bases between the germline ends. Per the germline V gene, CDR1 is MRHNA and CDR2 is SNTAGT. The CDR3 extends over 15 amino acids. The CDR3: CASSDRRIGGGGYTF. CDR3 bases: TGTGCCAGCAGTGACCGAAGGATCGGGGGAGGCGGCTACACCTTC.

The rearrangement links TRBV27 to TRBJ2-7; the D is unclear. Germline assignment: CDR1 MNHEY and CDR2 SMNVEV (reference sequence). The CDR3 runs 16 residues. V gave up 5 bases and J gave up 0 bases, with 17 bases separating them. This chain's CDR3 is CASSPSAGLVSYEQYF. The CDR3 region has the DNA TGTGCCAGCAGTCCGTCGGCAGGTCTAGTCTCCTACGAGCAGTACTTC.

The V and J genes are TRBV7-9 and TRBJ2-3; 12 bases map to TRBD2. Germline V CDR1 and CDR2: SEHNR, FQNEAQ (reference sequence). This CDR3 spans 15 amino acids. Unmatched junction bases numbered 4, after V lost 5 bases and J lost 4 bases. CDR3 nucleotide sequence: TGTGCCAGCAGCCTGACTAGCGGGAGCGCAGATACGCAGTATTTT. Amino acid sequence: CASSLTSGSADTQYF.

The V call is TRBV28, the J call TRBJ2-1, with D perhaps matching TRBD2 (6 bases). Germline CDR1 reads MDHEN; CDR2 reads SYDVKM. The CDR3 has 19 amino acids. The V and J ends lost 3 bases and 0 bases respectively, with 21 bases between them. The CDR3 region has the DNA TGTGCCAGCAGTTTTTTTACGGCGGGGCAGAGGAGCTCCTACAATGAGCAGTTCTTC. Its translation: CASSFFTAGQRSSYNEQFF. Full variable domain (outside the CDR3, taken from reference TRBV28 and TRBJ2-1): DVKVTQSSRYLVKRTGEKVFLECVQDMDHENMFWYRQDPGLGLRLIYFSYDVKMKEKGDIPEGYSVSREKKERFSLILESASTNQTSMYLCASSFFTAGQRSSYNEQFFGPGTRLTVL.

DNA of the CDR3: TGTGCCAGCAGTCAGATACTAGCGGGAGGGTACAATGAGCAGTTCTTC. It yields the protein CASSQILAGGYNEQFF. J is TRBJ2-1 and V is TRBV27, with 13 bases matching TRBD2. The CDR3 has 16 amino acids. Germline CDR1 reads MNHEY; CDR2 reads SMNVEV (reference sequence). J lost 4 bases, V lost 5 bases, and 5 bases had no gene match.

This clone appeared once. This chain links TRBV19 with TRBJ2-6; tentatively, D is TRBD2 (6 bases). CDR3 length equals 15 residues. The germline V gene has CDR1 LNHDA and CDR2 SQIVND (reference sequence). Trimming cost V 4 bases and J 1 base, with 8 bases left between them. CDR3 nucleotide sequence: TGTGCCAGTAGTAACCGGGGGTCTGGGGCCAACGTCCTGACTTTC. Translation gives CASSNRGSGANVLTF.

V is TRBV28 and J is TRBJ2-1, with 10 bases aligning to TRBD1. CDR1 is MDHEN, CDR2 SYDVKM, per germline. V trimming: 5 bases; J trimming: 10 bases; junction bases outside the gene matches: 11. The CDR3 is made up of 15 amino acids. The CDR3: CASSPWGDRGVEQFF. Written as DNA, the CDR3 is TGTGCCAGCAGTCCTTGGGGGGACAGGGGTGTGGAGCAGTTCTTC.

This chain joins TRBV7-9 and TRBJ2-1; no definite D call. The length of the CDR3 is 16 residues. The V gene's germline CDR1 is SEHNR and CDR2 FQNEAQ (reference sequence). With 5 bases removed from V and 0 bases from J, the gap between germline ends came to 14 bases. For the CDR3, the DNA is TGTGCCAGCAGCGCCAGTCTAAGCGCCTCCTACAATGAGCAGTTCTTC. As protein: CASSASLSASYNEQFF.

This clone was observed a handful of times. J is TRBJ2-2 and V is TRBV29-1; D gene unclear. V was trimmed by 0 bases and J by 7 bases, leaving 9 bases between them. Germline loops: CDR1 SQVTM, CDR2 ANQGSEA. The CDR3 has 13 residues. DNA for the CDR3: TGCAGCGTTGAAGAAACGGTGGGCGGGGAGCTGTTTTTT. This gives the protein CSVEETVGGELFF.

This chain links TRBV7-6 with TRBJ2-7; 10 positions match TRBD2. The CDR3 loop spans 16 amino acids. Per germline, CDR1 SGHVS and CDR2 FNYEAQ. Unmatched junction bases numbered 5, after V lost 1 base and J lost 2 bases. The CDR3 DNA reads TGTGCCAGCAGCTTAGGAAGCGGGAGGGGCCCCTACGAGCAGTACTTC. Its protein product is CASSLGSGRGPYEQYF.